Listed here are 9 T cell receptor beta chains from one sample, sequenced in a study of blood T cell repertoires in COVID-19. Sequenced by immunoSEQ multiplex PCR; TCRdb stores in-frame clones only, minus some. The sample has tens of thousands of clones, 82% seen once; the top ten hold around 7.3%. Specimen: peripheral blood. These TCRs come from a man aged 45 to 65 with active or convalescent COVID-19.

V gene TRBV6-2 or TRBV6-3 combines with J gene TRBJ2-3; weak D call: TRBD2 (6 bases). This CDR3 region has 15 residues. V lost 4 bases and J lost 6, with 17 bases in between. Germline V gene lookup returns CDR1 MNHEY and CDR2 SVGEGT. The CDR3 loop reads CASSFGTPRRDTQYF. The CDR3 region has the DNA TGTGCCAGCAGTTTCGGGACTCCCCGGAGGGATACGCAGTATTTT.

The chain has TRBV4-3 and TRBJ1-1; no clear D. CDR1 LGHNA and CDR2 YSLEER come from the germline V gene. This CDR3 has 13 residues. V gave up 4 bases and J gave up 1 base, with 7 bases separating them. The CDR3 nucleotides read TGCGCCAGCAGCCTTGACACGAACACTGAAGCTTTCTTT. Translating gives CASSLDTNTEAFF.

The CDR3 region has the DNA TGCAGTGCTAGACTCTACGAGCAGTACTTC. Residues: CSARLYEQYF. The chain recombines TRBV20-1 with TRBJ2-7; D is unresolved. Trimming stripped 2 bases from V and 3 bases from J, with 2 bases between. CDR1 and CDR2 from the germline V gene are DFQATT and SNEGSKA (reference sequence). This CDR3 spans 10 amino acids.

The rearrangement links TRBV6-5 to TRBJ2-7; TRBD1 agrees at 7 bases. This CDR3 is built from 14 residues. CDR1 MNHEY and CDR2 SVGAGI come from the germline V gene. V lost 6 bases and J lost 6; bases outside the gene matches: 11. CDR3 amino acids: CASRWGTDPSEQYV. The CDR3 nucleotides are TGTGCCAGCAGGTGGGGGACAGATCCGAGCGAGCAGTACGTC.

This clone was observed a handful of times. The rearrangement joins TRBV5-1 to TRBJ2-7; 9 nucleotides agree with TRBD1. CDR1 SGHRS and CDR2 YFSETQ come from the germline V gene. Trimming removed 0 bases from V and 7 bases from J; junction bases left unmatched: 5. CDR3 size: 14 residues. This chain's CDR3 is CASSLDRGQGEQYF. The CDR3, as DNA: TGCGCCAGCAGCTTGGACAGGGGGCAGGGGGAGCAGTACTTC.

The chain recombines TRBV10-3 with TRBJ2-3, with 10 bases aligning to TRBD2. Unmatched junction bases numbered 9, after V lost 5 bases and J lost 10 bases. This CDR3 spans 14 amino acids. The germline gives CDR1 ENHRY, CDR2 SYGVKD. The CDR3 nucleotides read TGTGCCATCAGTCCTCCGTCTGGACTAGCGGCGCAGTATTTT. This sequence encodes CAISPPSGLAAQYF.

This clone has only one observation. The rearrangement joins TRBV11-2 to TRBJ2-3, with TRBD2 matching over 7 bases. CDR3 length: 16 residues. Germline assignment: CDR1 SGHAT and CDR2 FQNNGV. The V segment lost 6 bases and the J segment 4 bases; nucleotides outside the gene matches: 13. The CDR3 loop is CASRPLVGGGADTQYF. CDR3 sequence (DNA): TGTGCCAGCAGACCCCTGGTGGGGGGGGGAGCAGATACGCAGTATTTT.

V is TRBV7-8 and J is TRBJ1-2; D ambiguous. The CDR3 runs to 13 residues. V was shortened by 5 bases and J by 7 bases, with 14 bases between the two germline ends. Germline values: CDR1 SGHVS, CDR2 FQNEAQ. DNA for the CDR3: TGTGCCAGCAGCGCCCCGGGGTGGGGTGGCTACACCTTC. This encodes CASSAPGWGGYTF.

This chain uses TRBV11-3 with TRBJ2-1; 7 nucleotides match TRBD1. V trimming: 5 bases; J trimming: 1 base; junction bases outside the gene matches: 5. Per the germline V gene, CDR1 is SGHNT and CDR2 is YENEEA. This CDR3 is built from 15 residues. CDR3 nucleotides: TGTGCCAGCAGCGCCACAGGGGTGTCCTACAATGAGCAGTTCTTC. It is translated as CASSATGVSYNEQFF. Full variable domain (missing parts from reference TRBV11-3 and TRBJ2-1): EAGVVQSPRYKIIEKKQPVAFWCNPISGHNTLYWYLQNLGQGPELLIRYENEEAVDDSQLPKDRFSAERLKGVDSTLKIQPAELGDSAVYLCASSATGVSYNEQFFGPGTRLTVL.